Included here is one TCR beta chain sequence, with context. Antigen unknown. The sample originates from a study of T cell responses to AZD1222 COVID-19 vaccine. The wider study: Pooled in the analysis were second doses at about 4 or about 12 weeks.

Assay used: immunoSEQ multiplex PCR; TCRdb lists only in-frame clones, some missing. The table has about 86,000 clones, around 80% seen once; the top ten hold roughly 20%. Whole-study results and caveats: Only a handful of AZD1222 recipients were seropositive at baseline. The donor group comprised mostly white British people and more females; the analysis possibly underestimated clonal diversity.

Germline CDR1 SGHRS, CDR2 YFSETQ. This CDR3 is 15 amino acids long. V lost 4 bases, J lost 2 bases, and 12 bases lay in between. The clonotype comes from an adult in good health. This specimen consisted of peripheral blood, obtained on day 0 of AZD1222 vaccination. The chain recombines TRBV5-1 with TRBJ2-2; tentatively, D is TRBD2 (5 bases). The CDR3 is CASSEDGLNTGELFF. Written as DNA, the CDR3 is TGCGCCAGCAGCGAGGACGGACTCAACACCGGGGAGCTGTTTTTT.